The 10 T cell receptor beta chains in this list originate from one sample, sequenced in a study of cytomegalovirus exposure and HLA in healthy donors. The PCR used 60 Vbeta and 13 Jbeta primers. Measured with immunoSEQ multiplex PCR; TCRdb has only the in-frame clones, and not every one. The profile covers about 93,000 clones, with 82% appearing a single time and about 4% taken by the ten largest. Sequencing was performed on PBMCs. Receptors were obtained from a man in his fifties or sixties in good health and CMV-seronegative.

The V and J genes are TRBV9 and TRBJ1-5; D is possibly TRBD1 (5 bases). The germline V gene encodes CDR1 SGDLS and CDR2 YYNGEE. The CDR3 is made up of 15 amino acids. The V end lost 7 bases, the J end lost 4 bases, and 18 bases lay between the germline ends. CDR3 sequence (DNA): TGTGCCAGCGGACCGGGGGTAGGCGGTAATCAGCCCCAGCATTTT. Its protein product is CASGPGVGGNQPQHF.

The rearrangement links TRBV27 to TRBJ2-7; unclear D gene. V was shortened by 6 bases and J by 1 base, with 19 bases between the two germline ends. The CDR3 runs 16 residues. Looked up from germline, CDR1 is MNHEY and CDR2 is SMNVEV (reference sequence). The CDR3 here is CASRPIDFSISYEQYF. The CDR3 DNA reads TGTGCCAGCAGACCAATCGATTTTAGTATATCCTACGAGCAGTACTTC.

The rearrangement joins TRBV28 to TRBJ1-6, with D maybe TRBD1 (6 bases). V was pared by 2 bases and J by 5 bases, with 19 bases between. The CDR3 has 18 amino acids. Germline CDR1 MDHEN, CDR2 SYDVKM. CDR3 in amino acids: CASSLRGFWDTDNSPLHF. Here the CDR3 DNA reads TGTGCCAGCAGTTTACGGGGCTTTTGGGACACTGATAATTCACCCCTCCACTTT.

The rearrangement links TRBV19 to TRBJ2-7; no reliable D call. Germline CDR1 LNHDA, CDR2 SQIVND (reference sequence). This CDR3 region has 13 residues. Trimming took off 5 bases at V and 3 bases at J, with 11 bases between the two ends. In DNA, the CDR3 is TGTGCCAGTAGTTCGCTGACTGGCTACGAGCAGTACTTC. Its translation is CASSSLTGYEQYF.

This clone has only a few counts. The rearrangement joins TRBV21-1 to TRBJ2-7; the tabulated D call, TRBD1, remains unverified against the DNA. TRBV21-1 is flagged as a pseudogene. CDR3 size: 12 residues. The CDR3 DNA follows: TGTGCCAGCAGCCCCAGGGTTCTTGAGCAGTACTTC. Amino acids: CASSPRVLEQYF.

The rearrangement links TRBV9 to TRBJ1-1, with 8 nucleotides matching TRBD1. The CDR3 has 20 amino acids. J gave up 1 base and V 7 bases, and 24 bases lay outside the gene matches. Germline values: CDR1 SGDLS, CDR2 YYNGEE. CDR3 in amino acids: CASGGGTGIGGGVGNTEAFF. CDR3 bases: TGTGCCAGCGGCGGCGGGACAGGAATAGGAGGGGGGGTTGGGAACACTGAAGCTTTCTTT.

This clone was recorded a few times. CDR3 coding DNA: TGTGCCAGCAGCTTGACAGGAATCTTGACTGAAGCTTTCTTT. It translates to CASSLTGILTEAFF. V gene TRBV27 combines with J gene TRBJ1-1, with a possible D match to TRBD1 (6 bases). Germline V gene lookup returns CDR1 MNHEY and CDR2 SMNVEV (reference sequence). The CDR3 is 14 residues long. V dropped 6 bases and J dropped 5 bases, with 16 bases sitting between them.

This chain joins TRBV4-1 and TRBJ1-1; D ambiguous. The CDR3 sequence is 14 residues long. The ends were cut back, 0 bases at V and 2 bases at J, with 7 bases in the middle. The V gene's germline CDR1 is MGHRA and CDR2 YSYEKL. The CDR3 region is CASSQDFSNTEAFF. For the CDR3, the DNA is TGCGCCAGCAGCCAAGATTTTAGTAACACTGAAGCTTTCTTT.

The rearrangement joins TRBV28 to TRBJ2-7; TRBD2 is a possible D gene (5 bases). The CDR3 is made up of 13 amino acids. In germline, CDR1 is MDHEN, CDR2 SYDVKM. The V end was cut by 10 bases, the J end by 3 bases, with 16 bases between. The CDR3 loop is CATLEGNNYEQYF. The CDR3 coding sequence is TGTGCCACCTTAGAGGGTAATAACTACGAGCAGTACTTC.

As regards this clone: One junction end does not reproduce the germline sequence, and a read error may be involved. This chain links TRBV19 with TRBJ1-2; possibly TRBD1 for D (6 bases). The length of the CDR3 is 15 residues. From germline, CDR1 is LNHDA and CDR2 SQIVND (reference sequence). This CDR3 is CASSILGDRDIRPAF. CDR3 nucleotide sequence: TGTGCCAGTAGTATACTTGGTGACCGGGACATCCGGCCCGCCTTC.